The 27 T cell receptor beta chains reported below all come from one sample, sequenced in a study of blood T cell repertoires in COVID-19. The protocol was immunoSEQ multiplex PCR, while the TCRdb copy is restricted to in-frame clones and leaves out a portion. Of 250,000 or so clones listed, around 83% are singletons. Material for sequencing was peripheral blood. All receptors derive from a man aged 35 to 55 who had recovered from COVID-19.

The chain employs TRBV5-5 and TRBJ1-1; D gene uncertain. Germline CDR1 SGHKS, CDR2 YYEKEE (reference sequence). Trimming removed 4 bases at V and 0 bases at J, with 10 bases between. The CDR3 is 14 residues long. CDR3 in DNA: TGTGCCAGCAGCCTGAGAGCTTTGAACACTGAAGCTTTCTTT. Amino acids: CASSLRALNTEAFF.

The chain is built from TRBV10-3 and TRBJ1-3; 9 positions agree with TRBD1. Trimming removed 5 bases from V and 4 bases from J; junction bases left unmatched: 6. Germline V gene lookup returns CDR1 ENHRY and CDR2 SYGVKD. This CDR3 is built from 15 residues. The CDR3 is CAISPGTGLGNTIYF. CDR3 sequence (DNA): TGTGCCATCAGTCCCGGGACAGGGCTCGGAAACACCATATATTTT.

V is TRBV6-5 and J is TRBJ1-1; possible D gene TRBD1, 5 bases. V was trimmed by 0 bases and J by 6 bases, leaving 11 bases between them. This CDR3 contains 14 residues. Per the germline V gene, CDR1 is MNHEY and CDR2 is SVGAGI. CDR3 protein: CASSYSTGGAEAFF. In DNA, the CDR3 is TGTGCCAGCAGTTACTCGACTGGGGGGGCTGAAGCTTTCTTT.

V gene TRBV7-2 combines with J gene TRBJ2-7, with 12 bases lining up with TRBD2. From germline, CDR1 is SGHTA and CDR2 FQGNSA. The ends lost 1 base at V and 0 bases at J; junction bases unmatched: 4. The CDR3 runs to 17 residues. CDR3 sequence (DNA): TGTGCCAGCAGCTTAGTGGGGACTAGCGGGTCCTCCTACGAGCAGTACTTC. Translating it yields CASSLVGTSGSSYEQYF.

The rearrangement joins TRBV24-1 to TRBJ2-7; D possibly corresponds to TRBD2 (6 bases). The ends were cut back, 2 bases at V and 6 bases at J, with 10 bases in the middle. The CDR3 has 13 residues. CDR1 is KGHDR, CDR2 SFDVKD, per germline. This chain's CDR3 is CATSDSTRGEQYF. The CDR3 DNA reads as TGTGCCACCAGTGATTCGACTAGAGGCGAGCAGTACTTC.

The rearrangement uses TRBV4-1 and TRBJ2-7, with D maybe TRBD1 (5 bases). The CDR3 consists of 13 residues. The germline gives CDR1 MGHRA, CDR2 YSYEKL. V was pared by 2 bases and J by 5 bases, with 10 bases between. CDR3 nucleotide sequence: TGCGCCAGCAGCCAAAGGCAGGGCGACGAGCAGTACTTC. It encodes CASSQRQGDEQYF.

V is TRBV24-1 and J is TRBJ2-3; a weak D match, TRBD1 (5 bases). Germline lookup yields CDR1 KGHDR and CDR2 SFDVKD. The CDR3 spans 14 residues. Trimming took 3 bases from V and 5 from J, leaving 11 bases between them. CDR3 in DNA: TGTGCCACCAGTGATCCAAAAAGGGGAGATACGCAGTATTTT. It encodes CATSDPKRGDTQYF.

V is TRBV3-1 (or the pseudogene TRBV3-2) and J is TRBJ1-2, with D tentatively TRBD1 (5 bases). The V end lost 4 bases, the J end lost 2 bases, and 8 bases lay between the germline ends. The length of the CDR3 is 13 residues. CDR1 is LGHDT and CDR2 is YNNKEL in the germline V gene (reference sequence). The CDR3 region is CASSPTENYGYTF. CDR3 coding DNA: TGTGCCAGCAGCCCGACAGAAAACTATGGCTACACCTTC.

This chain connects TRBV5-4 to TRBJ1-2, with 9 nucleotides matching TRBD1. Trimming took 0 bases from V and 4 from J; bases not matched to a gene: 1. CDR1 and CDR2 (germline): SGHNT, YYREEE (reference sequence). This CDR3 contains 14 residues. The CDR3 loop is CASSLDRGLYGYTF. CDR3 nucleotides: TGTGCCAGCAGCTTGGACAGGGGGCTCTATGGCTACACCTTC.

The chain combines TRBV6-5 with TRBJ1-2; tentative D call: TRBD1 (6 bases). This CDR3 comprises 13 residues. V lost 4 bases to trimming and J lost 6 bases, with 12 bases between them. The germline V gene has CDR1 MNHEY and CDR2 SVGAGI. The CDR3, as DNA: TGTGCCAGCAGTTTAGGGGGTAGGAATGGCTACACCTTC. Protein: CASSLGGRNGYTF.

The CDR3 reads CASSWGGTFSTDTQYF. CDR3 nucleotide sequence: TGTGCCAGCAGCTGGGGAGGGACGTTTAGCACAGATACGCAGTATTTT. The chain employs TRBV7-9 and TRBJ2-3; 7 bases are a match to TRBD2. After removal of 4 bases from V and 0 bases from J, the junction contained 7 bases not matched to a gene. Germline values: CDR1 SEHNR, CDR2 FQNEAQ (reference sequence). The CDR3 extends over 16 amino acids.

This clone was detected only once. The CDR3 bases are TGTGCCAGCAGCGTAGCGGACAGCTCCTACAATGAGCAGTTCTTC. Translated, it gives CASSVADSSYNEQFF. The V gene is TRBV9, the J gene TRBJ2-1; TRBD1 is a possible D gene (6 bases). Germline V gene sequence: CDR1 SGDLS, CDR2 YYNGEE. The CDR3 consists of 15 residues. The V end was cut by 0 bases, the J end by 0 bases, with 7 bases between.

The rearrangement joins TRBV18 to TRBJ2-1; weak D call: TRBD2 (6 bases). The germline V gene has CDR1 KGHSH and CDR2 LQKENI. Trimming removed 2 bases at V and 7 bases at J, with 9 bases between. The length of the CDR3 is 13 residues. The CDR3 coding sequence is TGTGCCAGCTCACCAGGGGGGAGGAATGAGCAGTTCTTC. Translated: CASSPGGRNEQFF.

The rearrangement joins TRBV4-3 to TRBJ1-2; a weak D match, TRBD1 (6 bases). V was shortened by 3 bases and J by 7 bases, with 12 bases between the two germline ends. CDR3 length equals 13 residues. Germline lookup yields CDR1 LGHNA and CDR2 YSLEER. The CDR3 region has the DNA TGCGCCAGCAGCCAGACGGACAGAGGTGGCTACACCTTC. Translation: CASSQTDRGGYTF.

The rearrangement joins TRBV7-2 to TRBJ1-5; no clear D gene. V lost 7 bases and J 8 bases, leaving 12 bases between the germline ends. This CDR3 comprises 12 residues. Germline CDR1 and CDR2: SGHTA and FQGNSA. CDR3 protein: CASTEVGEPQHF. CDR3 DNA: TGTGCCAGCACCGAGGTGGGTGAGCCCCAGCATTTT.

The chain couples TRBV6-2 or TRBV6-3 to TRBJ2-7; D not resolved. The CDR3 has 13 amino acids. Germline CDR1 reads MNHEY; CDR2 reads SVGEGT. The V end was cut by 6 bases, the J end by 3 bases, with 12 bases between. In DNA form, the CDR3 reads TGTGCCAGCAGCAAAATCGACATCTACGAGCAGTACTTC. Its protein product is CASSKIDIYEQYF.

The V and J genes are TRBV6-1 and TRBJ1-2; D may be TRBD1 (6 bases). Germline CDR1 reads MNHNS; CDR2 reads SASEGT. The CDR3 has 13 residues. Trimming pared 3 bases from V and 4 bases from J, leaving 9 bases between. Here the CDR3 DNA reads TGTGCCAGCAGTGAGAACAGGGCCTATGGCTACACCTTC. As protein: CASSENRAYGYTF.

The chain combines TRBV3-1 (or the pseudogene TRBV3-2) with TRBJ1-6; no reliable D call. Germline-derived CDR1 and CDR2 are LGHDT and YNNKEL (reference sequence). Trimming shortened V by 4 bases and J by 0 bases, and 4 bases separated the two germline ends. The length of the CDR3 is 14 residues. CDR3 in amino acids: CASSPLSYNSPLHF. CDR3 nucleotide sequence: TGTGCCAGCAGCCCCCTCTCCTATAATTCACCCCTCCACTTT.

This sequence joins TRBV9 and TRBJ1-5, with 8 bases that match TRBD1. The CDR3 totals 15 residues. Germline assignment: CDR1 SGDLS and CDR2 YYNGEE. Trimming at V came to 2 bases and at J to 2 bases, leaving 3 bases not matched to a gene. CDR3 sequence reads: CASSVTGQGNQPQHF. CDR3 sequence (DNA): TGTGCCAGCAGCGTTACGGGACAGGGCAATCAGCCCCAGCATTTT.

The genes are TRBV10-3 and TRBJ1-5; tentative D call: TRBD1 (6 bases). Looked up from germline, CDR1 is ENHRY and CDR2 is SYGVKD. V lost 10 bases and J lost 7, with 14 bases in between. CDR3 length: 12 residues. As DNA, the CDR3 is TGTGCCACAGGGGAGGGTAACCAGCCCCAGCATTTT. Translating gives CATGEGNQPQHF.

This clone was counted a single time. J is TRBJ2-1 and V is TRBV3-1 (or the pseudogene TRBV3-2); TRBD2 agrees at 7 bases. The germline gives CDR1 LGHDT, CDR2 YNNKEL (reference sequence). J lost 6 bases, V lost 0 bases, and 11 bases had no gene match. This CDR3 spans 17 amino acids. This CDR3 is CASSQEGTLAEINEQFF. CDR3 DNA: TGTGCCAGCAGCCAAGAGGGGACCCTAGCGGAAATCAATGAGCAGTTCTTC.

The genes are TRBV3-1 (or the pseudogene TRBV3-2) and TRBJ2-5; 11 nucleotides match TRBD1. Germline-derived CDR1 and CDR2 are LGHDT and YNNKEL (reference sequence). Unmatched junction bases numbered 9, after V lost 4 bases and J lost 5 bases. The CDR3 runs to 16 residues. The CDR3 sequence: CASSPTPDRGLETQYF. CDR3 bases: TGTGCCAGCAGCCCCACACCGGACAGGGGGCTGGAGACCCAGTACTTC.

The chain links TRBV2 to TRBJ1-4, with D perhaps matching TRBD1 (5 bases). This CDR3 has 13 amino acids. Germline loops: CDR1 SNHLY, CDR2 FYNNEI. Trimming cost V 6 bases and J 7 bases, with 12 bases left between them. The CDR3 reads CASRETVSEKLFF. The CDR3 DNA reads TGTGCCAGCAGAGAGACAGTTAGTGAAAAACTGTTTTTT.

The chain has TRBV12-3 or TRBV12-4 and TRBJ2-5; TRBD1 is a possible D gene (5 bases). V lost 4 bases to trimming and J lost 5 bases, with 11 bases between them. The CDR3 length is 13 residues. CDR3 bases: TGTGCCAGCAGTTATTTTCCAGGGGAGACCCAGTACTTC. Its translation: CASSYFPGETQYF.

This sequence joins TRBV6-5 and TRBJ1-3, with a possible D match to TRBD1 (6 bases). The CDR3 is 15 residues long. CDR1 and CDR2 (germline): MNHEY, SVGAGI. Between the trimmed V and J ends, which lost 4 bases and 4 bases, there was a span of 14 bases. The CDR3 protein is CASSSSGGRGNTIYF. CDR3 in DNA: TGTGCCAGCAGTTCCTCCGGGGGGCGAGGAAACACCATATATTTT.

The chain carries TRBV19 and TRBJ2-1; 9 bases are shared with TRBD1. Germline CDR1 and CDR2: LNHDA and SQIVND (reference sequence). The CDR3 is made up of 16 amino acids. V was pared by 4 bases and J by 5 bases, with 9 bases of the junction left unmatched. CDR3 region: CASSTLGQGRHNEQFF. The CDR3 bases are TGTGCCAGTAGTACCTTGGGACAGGGACGCCACAATGAGCAGTTCTTC. Filled out from reference TRBV19 and TRBJ2-1, the complete variable domain reads DGGITQSPKYLFRKEGQNVTLSCEQNLNHDAMYWYRQDPGQGLRLIYYSQIVNDFQKGDIAEGYSVSREKKESFPLTVTSAQKNPTAFYLCASSTLGQGRHNEQFFGPGTRLTVL.

This chain links TRBV19 with TRBJ1-2, with a possible D match to TRBD1 (5 bases). This CDR3 is 12 amino acids long. Trimming took off 9 bases at V and 5 bases at J, with 13 bases between the two ends. CDR1 LNHDA and CDR2 SQIVND come from the germline V gene (reference sequence). The DNA of the CDR3 is TGTGCCAGCGCGACAGAGGCTTATGGCTACACCTTC. Translating gives CASATEAYGYTF.